The 13 T cell receptor beta chains given below trace back to one sample, sequenced in a study of monozygotic twins with inflammatory bowel disease. TCRdb reanalyzed the 5' RACE reads, giving one entry per CDR3 protein sequence and no DNA. This sample's table reports around 210,000 distinct CDR3 sequences. The sample consisted of blood. The receptors stem from a human donor with ulcerative colitis or Crohn's disease, or a healthy co-twin of an affected twin (not recorded which).

This rearrangement joins TRBV5-6 to TRBJ2-3; TCRdb's D call, TRBD1, is unchecked because there is no DNA. Germline V CDR1 and CDR2: SGHDT, YYEEEE. The CDR3 covers 14 residues. The CDR3 loop reads CASSPGIATDTQYF.

The chain combines TRBV6-5 with TRBJ1-6. The CDR3 runs 16 residues. Germline V gene sequence: CDR1 MNHEY, CDR2 SVGAGI. The CDR3 here is CASSYSGAFYNSPLHF.

V gene TRBV28 combines with J gene TRBJ2-2; lacking DNA, the TRBD1 call made by TCRdb goes unchecked. This CDR3 comprises 15 residues. CDR1 is MDHEN, CDR2 SYDVKM, per germline. CDR3 region: CASCTGTAFTGELFF.

This chain uses TRBV25-1 with TRBJ2-1. Germline CDR1 reads MGHDK; CDR2 reads SYGVNS. This CDR3 is 14 amino acids long. CDR3 loop: CASSAAGPYNEQFF.

J is TRBJ2-1 and V is TRBV7-8; TCRdb's assignment of TRBD1 cannot be checked, as there is no DNA. Germline lookup yields CDR1 SGHVS and CDR2 FQNEAQ. The CDR3 contains 15 residues. This CDR3 reads CASSLHRGLPNEQFF.

This chain links TRBV11-3 with TRBJ2-1; TCRdb returns TRBD1, unconfirmable since there is no DNA. The CDR3 sequence is 15 residues long. Looked up from germline, CDR1 is SGHNT and CDR2 is YENEEA. CDR3 sequence: CASSLQGTTLGEQFF.

The chain couples TRBV7-6 to TRBJ2-7; TCRdb indicates TRBD1, and absent DNA this call remains unverified. This CDR3 is 15 amino acids long. Looked up from germline, CDR1 is SGHVS and CDR2 is FNYEAQ. The CDR3 sequence is CASSRDRGVPYEQYF.

CDR3 sequence reads: CASSLRTFSSYEQYF. This chain uses TRBV12-3 or TRBV12-4 with TRBJ2-7; TCRdb selects TRBD1, and the lack of DNA leaves this call unchecked. CDR3 size: 15 residues.

This chain uses TRBV4-2 with TRBJ2-7; TCRdb reports TRBD2, a call that lacks DNA to check it against. There are 18 residues in the CDR3. Germline V lookup: CDR1 LGHNA, CDR2 YNFKEQ. CDR3 residues: CASSQDLHGRDFVYEQYF.

This chain joins TRBV6-1 and TRBJ2-1; the TCRdb D gene call, TRBD1, has no DNA to confirm it. This CDR3 has 14 residues. CDR1 is MNHNS, CDR2 SASEGT, per germline. This CDR3 is CASSRTGPNNEQFF.

This chain's CDR3 is CASSLETGFNQPQHF. The chain recombines TRBV5-5 with TRBJ1-5; lacking DNA, the TRBD1 call made by TCRdb goes unchecked. Germline CDR1 and CDR2: SGHKS and YYEKEE (reference sequence). This CDR3 is built from 15 residues.

Here the CDR3 reads CASSSWGGASGANVLTF. V gene TRBV12-3 or TRBV12-4 combines with J gene TRBJ2-6; TCRdb gives TRBD2 as the D gene, but with no DNA this cannot be confirmed. The CDR3 is 17 residues long.

The V call is TRBV12-3 or TRBV12-4, the J call TRBJ2-2; there is no DNA to check the TCRdb D call of TRBD2. The CDR3 consists of 18 residues. The CDR3 here is CASSLRGPRYPNTGELFF.